What follows is one T cell receptor (beta chain) and its context. Repertoires were generated with immunoSEQ multiplex PCR, while TCRdb's copy carries only in-frame clones and drops some. The sample lists a few hundred thousand clones, approximately 86% occurring once. The Seattle patients, enrolled during active infection, were followed longitudinally. This sample was included in a study of blood T cell repertoires in COVID-19. This CDR3 contains 14 residues. Trimming shortened V by 6 bases and J by 5 bases, and 16 bases separated the two germline ends. Germline V gives CDR1 SGHTA, CDR2 FQGNSA. This TCR came from a woman aged 55-70 years with COVID-19, enrolled during active disease. The genes are TRBV7-2 and TRBJ1-2; D unresolved. Sequencing used peripheral blood. CDR3 in DNA: TGTGCCAGCAGGAGAATCTTCAGGCCATATGGCTACACCTTC. The encoded protein is CASRRIFRPYGYTF.